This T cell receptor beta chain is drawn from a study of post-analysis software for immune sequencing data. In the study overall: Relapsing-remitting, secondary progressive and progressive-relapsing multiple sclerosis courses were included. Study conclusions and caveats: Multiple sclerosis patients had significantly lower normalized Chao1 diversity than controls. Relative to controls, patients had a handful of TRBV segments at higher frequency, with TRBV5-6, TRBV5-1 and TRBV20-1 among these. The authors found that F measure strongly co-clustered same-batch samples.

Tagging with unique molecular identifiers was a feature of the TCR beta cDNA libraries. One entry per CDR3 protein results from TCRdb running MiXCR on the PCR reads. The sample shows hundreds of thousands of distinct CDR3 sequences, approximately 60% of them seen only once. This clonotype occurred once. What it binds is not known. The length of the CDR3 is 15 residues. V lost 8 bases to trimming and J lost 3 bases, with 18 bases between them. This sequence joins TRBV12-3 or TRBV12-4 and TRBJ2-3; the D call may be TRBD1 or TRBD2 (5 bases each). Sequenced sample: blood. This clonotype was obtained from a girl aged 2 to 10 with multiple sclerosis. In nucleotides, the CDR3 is TGTGCCAGCGCGCCCAAGGGGCGCGGGACAGATACGCAGTATTTT. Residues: CASAPKGRGTDTQYF.